This T cell receptor (beta chain) was documented in a study of shared clonotypes between healthy human individuals. All of the donors resided in Nashville, Tennessee, and each was a Caucasian adult. This clone was observed once. The data were produced by immunoSEQ multiplex PCR, yet TCRdb's version contains in-frame clones alone and is incomplete. Of over 400,000 clones in the sample, roughly 95% were seen once. CDR1 is SGHRS, CDR2 YFSETQ, per germline. The CDR3 has 15 amino acids. V was clipped by 4 bases and J by 5 bases; unmatched bases: 7. The chain is built from TRBV5-1 and TRBJ1-2; TRBD1 agrees at 11 bases. Sample: naive CD4+ T cells sorted from blood. Subset indicated: CD45RA+ positively selected. The TCR sequence derives from a woman in her 30s in good health. Here the CDR3 DNA reads TGCGCCAGCAGCCCGGAGGACAGGGGGCCTTATGGCTACACCTTC. It specifies CASSPEDRGPYGYTF.